Listed here is a single T cell receptor (beta chain). Its target is unknown. The data belong to a study of cytomegalovirus exposure and HLA in healthy donors. Study results and caveats: When the data were analyzed later, several of the most significant clusters appeared to be linked to common viral pathogens.

Each donor's status was that of a healthy bone marrow donor. V lost 2 bases and J lost 6, with 14 bases in between. This CDR3 has 15 residues. Per germline, CDR1 MDHEN and CDR2 SYDVKM. Researchers ran the PCR with 60 Vbeta and 13 Jbeta primers. Original analysis: Roughly 73 million unique TCR beta chains, about 11 million of them shared, were counted by a later analysis. Assay used: immunoSEQ multiplex PCR; TCRdb lists only in-frame clones, some missing. D and trimming come from the DNA, and the V and J calls and clone size come from that table. Among 70,000 to 95,000 clones listed, about 83% were seen once.

The sequenced sample was PBMCs. This TCR was recovered from a woman younger than 30 in good health and CMV-seropositive. This rearrangement joins TRBV28 to TRBJ1-5; D may be TRBD1 (5 bases). The CDR3 DNA reads TGTGCCAGCAGTTTAGGGGGGGGTATTGGTCAGCCCCAGCATTTT. Amino acid sequence: CASSLGGGIGQPQHF.